The present T cell receptor beta chain was sequenced within a study of blood T cell repertoires in COVID-19. In the study overall: T cells, B-cell-depleted T cells, or PBMCs provided the cDNA or gDNA that served as material.

V shed 5 bases and J 10 bases; nucleotides not matched to a gene: 8. The CDR3 runs 15 residues. In germline, CDR1 is MNHEY, CDR2 SVGAGI. Authors' processing steps: From reference gene primer amplification, estimates of nucleated cell counts were derived. Assay: immunoSEQ multiplex PCR; the TCRdb copy retains only in-frame clones and omits some. For V, J and clone size, that table is used; D and trimming come from the DNA. The data show approximately 100,000 clones, with just over 90% seen just once and around 1% held by the top ten. The specimen was peripheral blood. The receptor was isolated from a man aged 55-75 years with acute or convalescent COVID-19. This rearrangement joins TRBV6-5 to TRBJ2-1, with TRBD2 identical over 13 bases. This CDR3 is CASSRTSGSLREQFF. CDR3 nucleotide sequence: TGTGCCAGCAGTAGGACTAGCGGGAGTCTCCGGGAGCAGTTCTTC.